These T cell receptor beta chains were read from a single sample in a study of shared clonotypes between healthy human individuals. Data came from immunoSEQ multiplex PCR; TCRdb stores just in-frame clones and leaves some out. The sample yields millions of clones, around nine tenths seen once. Sequencing used naive CD4+ T cells sorted from blood. These receptor sequences come from a man between 18 and 35 years old in good health. Each CDR3 is given with its conserved first and last residue. Fields, in order: CDR3 DNA, CDR3 protein, J gene, clone size, V gene, D gene, CDR3 length. The D gene is left open where the match is weak. Rows may omit the clone size; those that give it use once, few, many or a size class.

TGTGCCAGCAGCTTAGATGGCGAGAGCACAGATACGCAGTATTTT | CASSLDGESTDTQYF | TRBJ2-3 | - | TRBV11-2 | - | 15
TGTGCCAGCAGCTTAGCGGGACAGGCGGGCTACACCTTC | CASSLAGQAGYTF | TRBJ1-2 | - | TRBV5-4 | TRBD1 | 13
TGTGCCAGCAGCCAAGAGTGGGCGGGGGGCACAGATACGCAGTATTTT | CASSQEWAGGTDTQYF | TRBJ2-3 | - | TRBV28 | TRBD2 | 16
TGTGCCAGCAGCTCGGGCACTAGCGGGGACTACGAGCAGTACTTC | CASSSGTSGDYEQYF | TRBJ2-7 | - | TRBV5-4 | TRBD2 | 15
TGTGCCACCCCCTGGGATCAGGGGGACCATCAGCCCCAGCATTTT | CATPWDQGDHQPQHF | TRBJ1-5 | once | TRBV19 | TRBD1 | 15
TGCGCCAGCAGCCAAGAGGGATATCTCTCTGGGGCCAACGTCCTGACTTTC | CASSQEGYLSGANVLTF | TRBJ2-6 | - | TRBV4-3 | - | 17
TGTGCCAGCACCAGAAGGACAGGGGAAGAGACCCAGTACTTC | CASTRRTGEETQYF | TRBJ2-5 | - | TRBV7-2 | TRBD1 | 14
TGCGCCAGCAGGCCTACTAACTATGGCTACACCTTC | CASRPTNYGYTF | TRBJ1-2 | - | TRBV5-1 | - | 12
TGCGCCAGCATCTCCCGACCCGGTCTGGACACTGAAGCTTTCTTT | CASISRPGLDTEAFF | TRBJ1-1 | - | TRBV5-1 | - | 15
TGCGCCAGCAGCTCGGGACAGGGGATCTACGAGCAGTACTTC | CASSSGQGIYEQYF | TRBJ2-7 | once | TRBV5-1 | TRBD1 | 14
TGTGCCAGCAGTGAAAATGAAGAGACCCAGTACTTC | CASSENEETQYF | TRBJ2-5 | - | TRBV2 | - | 12
TGTGCCAGCAGCTTGGATTTCGGAGGCGCCTACGAGCAGTACTTC | CASSLDFGGAYEQYF | TRBJ2-7 | - | TRBV5-4 | - | 15
TGTGCCAGCAGTTCTCTTCGGACAGGGGATCCCAATTTGGCACCCCTCCACTTT | CASSSLRTGDPNLAPLHF | TRBJ1-6 | - | TRBV28 | TRBD1 | 18
TGTGCCAGCAGTGAAGAGAAGGGGTACGGATACGAGCAGTACTTC | CASSEEKGYGYEQYF | TRBJ2-7 | - | TRBV2 | - | 15
TGCGCCAGCAGTGACCAACGGGACAGGGGATCCGGGGAGCTGTTTTTT | CASSDQRDRGSGELFF | TRBJ2-2 | - | TRBV10-2 | TRBD1 | 16